The rows below give T cell receptor beta chains drawn from one sample of a study of glioma-infiltrating T cells. TCRdb ran MiXCR on the multiplex PCR reads and lists one entry per CDR3 protein. The repertoire holds 150,000 or so distinct CDR3 sequences, with roughly 43% as singletons. Source material: glioma tissue, nonneoplastic brain tissue, or PBMCs (not recorded which). These receptors were collected from a human donor with low-grade glioma or glioblastoma, undergoing nonglioma brain surgery, or in good health (not recorded which). CDR3s include the opening cysteine and the closing phenylalanine or tryptophan. The D gene is left open where the match is weak. Size tells how often a clone was seen (once, few, many) or the class of an expanded clone, and some rows leave it out.

V gene	J gene	clone size	D gene	CDR3 DNA	CDR3 protein
TRBV28	TRBJ1-1	few	.	TGTGCCAGCATGGGGGCCGAAGCCTCGAACACTGAAGCTTTCTTT	CASMGAEASNTEAFF
TRBV20-1	TRBJ1-2	few	TRBD1	TGCAGTGCTAGTGGGACAGGGACTAGCTATGGCTACACCTTC	CSASGTGTSYGYTF
TRBV5-1	TRBJ2-7	.	.	TGCGCCAGCAGCCCAATCGGGGAGACCTACGAGCAGTACTTC	CASSPIGETYEQYF
TRBV28	TRBJ2-3	.	.	TGTGCCAGCAGCCCAGGAGATTTGACAGATACGCAGTATTTT	CASSPGDLTDTQYF
TRBV12-3/TRBV12-4	TRBJ2-2	few	TRBD2	TGTGCCAGCAGTGTAGGACTAGCGGGAGGCCCCGGGGAGCTGTTTTTT	CASSVGLAGGPGELFF
TRBV10-3	TRBJ2-1	.	TRBD1	TGTGCCATCAGTGACTCCGGGACAGACTACAATGAGCAGTTCTTC	CAISDSGTDYNEQFF
TRBV7-6	TRBJ2-3	few	TRBD2	TGTGCCAGCAGCTTCGCCGGGAGGGGGAGCGGCGATACGCAGTATTTT	CASSFAGRGSGDTQYF
TRBV6-6	TRBJ2-5	few	TRBD1	TGTGCCAGCAGTTACCAGGGACAGATATTTGAGACCCAGTACTTC	CASSYQGQIFETQYF
TRBV20-1	TRBJ1-3	few	.	TGCAGTGCGAGAGGTGGATCTGGAAACACCATATATTTT	CSARGGSGNTIYF
TRBV15	TRBJ1-1	.	.	TGTGCCACCAGCAGAGTACTGAACACTGAAGCTTTCTTT	CATSRVLNTEAFF
TRBV28	TRBJ2-3	many	TRBD2	TGTGCCAGCAGTTTAACGACTAGCGGTTCAGATACGCAGTATTTT	CASSLTTSGSDTQYF
TRBV7-2	TRBJ2-6	.	.	TGTGCCAGCAGCTTAAAAGGAGGTTATAGCTCTGGGGCCAACGTCCTGACTTTC	CASSLKGGYSSGANVLTF
TRBV6-1	TRBJ2-7	.	TRBD2	TGTGCCACCAACGAGCGGGGCAGCTCCTACGAGCAGTACTTC	CATNERGSSYEQYF
TRBV20-1	TRBJ2-3	few	.	TGCAGTGCTAGAGACTCTTCTAACACAGATACGCAGTATTTT	CSARDSSNTDTQYF
TRBV5-1	TRBJ2-7	.	TRBD1	TGCGCCAGCAGCTTGGTTGGTGACAGGGGCCACGAGCAGTACTTC	CASSLVGDRGHEQYF
TRBV6-1	TRBJ2-3	many	.	TGTGCCAGCAGCTTCCATAGGAGCGCAGATACGCAGTATTTT	CASSFHRSADTQYF
TRBV4-1	TRBJ1-3	.	TRBD1	TGCGCCAGCAGCCAAGCGGACAGGGGCGCAGGAAACACCATATATTTT	CASSQADRGAGNTIYF
TRBV20-1	TRBJ1-6	.	TRBD1	TGCAGTGCCTACGGGACAGGGGGCGGGTCACCCCTCCACTTT	CSAYGTGGGSPLHF
TRBV28	TRBJ1-5	few	TRBD1	TGTGCCAGCAGTTCCCAGGGGACAGGGGGTCAGCCCCAGCATTTT	CASSSQGTGGQPQHF
TRBV7-2	TRBJ2-1	many	.	TGTGCCAGCAGCTTAGCAGGGGTTGAGCAGTTCTTC	CASSLAGVEQFF
TRBV27	TRBJ1-5	many	.	TGTGCCAGCAGTTTTTCCGAGGACCAGCCCCAGCATTTT	CASSFSEDQPQHF
TRBV28	TRBJ1-2	.	.	TGTGCCAGCAGTGCCACTGGGGGCGGCTATGGCTACACCTTC	CASSATGGGYGYTF
TRBV19	TRBJ1-6	.	.	TGTGCCAGTAGTTTCGCCCGTGATTCACCCCTCCACTTT	CASSFARDSPLHF
TRBV6-2/TRBV6-3	TRBJ2-3	few	TRBD1	TGTGCCAGCAGTTGGGCGAGGACAGGGGTCACAGATACGCAGTATTTT	CASSWARTGVTDTQYF
TRBV20-1	TRBJ1-1	few	.	TGCAGTGCTACTCGGAGAATGAACACTGAAGCTTTCTTT	CSATRRMNTEAFF
TRBV20-1	TRBJ1-2	few	.	TGCAGTGCATCGGACAGCAAATACACCTTC	CSASDSKYTF
TRBV20-1	TRBJ1-1	many	.	TGCAGTGCTGAGGGCACTGAAGCTTTCTTT	CSAEGTEAFF
TRBV4-1	TRBJ2-3	.	.	TGCGCCAGCAGCCGACTACAGGATAATCCCCAAGATACGCAGTATTTT	CASSRLQDNPQDTQYF
TRBV4-3	TRBJ2-7	.	TRBD1	TGCGCCAGCTCACTCACAGGGGCGGGCTCCTACGAGCAGTACTTC	CASSLTGAGSYEQYF
TRBV27	TRBJ2-5	few	.	TGTGCCAGCAGTTTATCGGAGGCGGGGCATGGAGAGACCCAGTACTTC	CASSLSEAGHGETQYF
TRBV4-1	TRBJ1-2	.	.	TGCGCCAGCAGCCGCCCTGGGACACACGGCTACACCTTC	CASSRPGTHGYTF
TRBV6-5	TRBJ2-6	.	.	TGTGCCAGCAGTTACGGTCGGCCGATCTCTGGGGCCAACGTCCTGACTTTC	CASSYGRPISGANVLTF
TRBV6-2/TRBV6-3	TRBJ2-3	few	.	TGTGCCAGCAGTTACTCGGATAGCGGCACAGATACGCAGTATTTT	CASSYSDSGTDTQYF
TRBV6-2/TRBV6-3	TRBJ2-5	few	.	TGTGCCAGCAGTTACTCGGGACGGACAAGGGGAGAGACCCAGTACTTC	CASSYSGRTRGETQYF
TRBV12-3/TRBV12-4	TRBJ2-5	.	TRBD2	TGTGCCAGCAGCGTAGGGGACTACGCCCAAGAGACCCAGTACTTC	CASSVGDYAQETQYF
TRBV4-3	TRBJ2-1	.	.	TGCGCCAGCAGCCAAAATTCCTACAATGAGCAGTTCTTC	CASSQNSYNEQFF
TRBV20-1	TRBJ2-3	few	.	TGCAGCGTTGAGGAAACTAGGGTTGGGACGCAGTATTTT	CSVEETRVGTQYF
TRBV7-2	TRBJ1-2	.	TRBD1	TGTGCCAGCAGCGATGGGACAGGGGGCTCCTATGGCTACACCTTC	CASSDGTGGSYGYTF
TRBV7-2	TRBJ2-3	few	.	TGTGCCAGCAGCCCGAGGACCACAGATACGCAGTATTTT	CASSPRTTDTQYF
TRBV19	TRBJ1-1	.	.	TGTGCCAGTAGTCCTACACAGGGTAAAGCTTTCTTT	CASSPTQGKAFF
TRBV6-1	TRBJ2-1	few	.	TGTGCCAGCAGTGTTTTAGGAGGTGAGCAGTTCTTC	CASSVLGGEQFF
TRBV7-2	TRBJ2-3	.	.	TGTGCCAGCAGCCGAAAGATCTCAGATACGCAGTATTTT	CASSRKISDTQYF
TRBV6-1	TRBJ2-1	few	TRBD1	TGTGCCAGCAGTCAACGACAGGGCCTGGATGAGCAGTTCTTC	CASSQRQGLDEQFF
TRBV10-3	TRBJ2-7	.	.	TGTGCCATCGCTGGTTACTCCTACGAGCAGTACTTC	CAIAGYSYEQYF
TRBV6-2/TRBV6-3	TRBJ2-5	few	.	TGTGCCAGCAGTTACGCCTCGCGGGAAGAGACCCAGTACTTC	CASSYASREETQYF
TRBV20-1	TRBJ1-1	.	.	TGCAGTGCTACCGGACAATATAACACTGAAGCTTTCTTT	CSATGQYNTEAFF
TRBV6-6	TRBJ1-3	.	.	TGTGCCAGCAGTTCTCCAGGGTACACCATATATTTT	CASSSPGYTIYF